This passage covers 30 T cell receptor beta chains from one sample sequenced in a study of blood T cell repertoires in COVID-19. Repertoires were generated with immunoSEQ multiplex PCR, while TCRdb's copy carries only in-frame clones and drops some. The table includes some 73,000 clones, 65% to 85% detected once. Sequencing was performed on peripheral blood. The receptor set was obtained from a human donor in a cohort sampled during active COVID-19.

CDR3 nucleotides: TGTGCCAGCAGCCCGGGGGGGAATCAGCCCCAGCATTTT. Amino acid sequence: CASSPGGNQPQHF. The chain employs TRBV7-8 and TRBJ1-5; the D gene is possibly TRBD1 (5 bases). CDR1 is SGHVS, CDR2 FQNEAQ, per germline. V was clipped by 5 bases and J by 4 bases, with 9 bases between them. The CDR3 loop spans 13 amino acids.

The chain employs TRBV7-2 and TRBJ1-2; TRBD1 aligns across 7 bases. Germline loops: CDR1 SGHTA, CDR2 FQGNSA. Trimming took 3 bases from V and 3 from J; bases not matched to a gene: 4. The CDR3 runs to 14 residues. CDR3 amino acids: CASSLSGTDYGYTF. CDR3 bases: TGTGCCAGCAGCTTGTCCGGGACAGACTATGGCTACACCTTC.

This clone appeared once. This rearrangement joins TRBV9 to TRBJ2-2, with D tentatively TRBD1 (7 bases). CDR1 SGDLS and CDR2 YYNGEE come from the germline V gene. The CDR3 sequence is 12 residues long. The V gene lost 7 bases and the J gene lost 6 bases, with 10 bases spanning the gap. Here the CDR3 DNA reads TGTGCCAGCTCCAGGGGGGCCGGGGAGCTGTTTTTT. Amino acids: CASSRGAGELFF.

The chain recombines TRBV5-6 with TRBJ1-2, with 11 bases that match TRBD1. CDR1 is SGHDT, CDR2 YYEEEE, per germline. The CDR3 covers 15 residues. The V and J ends lost 5 bases and 4 bases, in that order; junction bases with no gene match: 7. The CDR3 DNA is TGTGCCAGCAGTTCTCGGGACAGGGGGACCTATGGCTACACCTTC. It encodes CASSSRDRGTYGYTF.

This chain connects TRBV10-3 to TRBJ2-5, with 15 bases aligning to TRBD2. There are 17 residues in the CDR3. With V trimmed by 10 bases and J by 4 bases, 13 bases remained unmatched. Per the germline V gene, CDR1 is ENHRY and CDR2 is SYGVKD. The CDR3, as DNA: TGTGCCACCACGCCGGGACTAGCGGGGGGCCCGCTAGAGACCCAGTACTTC. Its translation: CATTPGLAGGPLETQYF.

The chain joins TRBV19 to TRBJ2-5; TRBD1 aligns across 7 bases. The CDR3 is 13 amino acids. Per germline, CDR1 LNHDA and CDR2 SQIVND (reference sequence). After removal of 7 bases from V and 3 bases from J, the junction contained 5 bases not matched to a gene. The CDR3, as DNA: TGTGCCAGTACCGACACAGGGGAAGAGACCCAGTACTTC. Its translation: CASTDTGEETQYF.

V gene TRBV9 combines with J gene TRBJ2-3; 9 bases are a match to TRBD1. CDR3 length: 14 residues. Germline CDR1 SGDLS, CDR2 YYNGEE. Trimming cost V 0 bases and J 6 bases; bases outside gene matches: 2. CDR3 nucleotide sequence: TGTGCCAGCAGCGTAGGGGGGACAGGGGATACGCAGTATTTT. Translation: CASSVGGTGDTQYF.

The gene calls are TRBV6-5 and TRBJ1-2, with a possible D match to TRBD1 (5 bases). V lost 6 bases, J lost 3 bases, and 11 bases lay in between. The V gene's germline CDR1 is MNHEY and CDR2 SVGAGI. There are 13 residues in the CDR3. The CDR3 loop is CASRTGGDYGYTF. CDR3 bases: TGTGCCAGCAGAACCGGGGGTGACTATGGCTACACCTTC.

V and J are TRBV14 and TRBJ2-7; TRBD1 is a possible D gene (5 bases). V shed 1 base and J shed 2 bases, with 9 bases lying between them. The CDR3 consists of 14 residues. In germline, CDR1 is SGHDN, CDR2 FVKESK. In DNA form, the CDR3 reads TGTGCCAGCAGCCAAGGGGGCGGACCCTACGAGCAGTACTTC. Translated, it gives CASSQGGGPYEQYF.

This clone was picked up a small number of times. The chain carries TRBV10-3 and TRBJ2-5; 7 bases fit TRBD1. The germline CDR1 and CDR2 sequences are ENHRY and SYGVKD. Trimming removed 6 bases from V and 3 bases from J; junction bases left unmatched: 4. This CDR3 is 13 amino acids long. The CDR3 coding sequence is TGTGCCATCAGAAGACAGGGTGAAGAGACCCAGTACTTC. Protein: CAIRRQGEETQYF.

This clone has a single count. J is TRBJ2-5 and V is TRBV7-9; the match to TRBD2 covers 9 bases. The junction had 7 bases not matched to a gene; V was cut back by 5 bases and J by 0 bases. Germline assignment: CDR1 SEHNR and CDR2 FQNEAQ (reference sequence). The CDR3 contains 16 residues. CDR3 bases: TGTGCCAGCAGCCCCTCGACTAGCGGTTACCAAGAGACCCAGTACTTC. Translated, it gives CASSPSTSGYQETQYF. The full variable domain, completed using reference TRBV7-9 and TRBJ2-5, is DTGVSQNPRHKITKRGQNVTFRCDPISEHNRLYWYRQTLGQGPEFLTYFQNEAQLEKSRLLSDRFSAERPKGSFSTLEIQRTEQGDSAMYLCASSPSTSGYQETQYFGPGTRLLVL.

This chain joins TRBV7-8 and TRBJ2-1, with TRBD1 matching over 9 bases. The germline gives CDR1 SGHVS, CDR2 FQNEAQ. The V segment lost 7 bases and the J segment 12 bases; nucleotides outside the gene matches: 22. The CDR3 runs to 17 residues. CDR3 DNA: TGTGCCAGCACCCTAAACCCCACCCGGGACAGGGCCAAGGGGCAGTTCTTC. Translated, it gives CASTLNPTRDRAKGQFF. Complete variable domain (other parts from reference TRBV7-8 and TRBJ2-1): GAGVSQSPRYKVAKRGQDVALRCDPISGHVSLFWYQQALGQGPEFLTYFQNEAQLDKSGLPSDRFFAERPEGSVSTLKIQRTQQEDSAVYLCASTLNPTRDRAKGQFFGPGTRLTVL.

The chain combines TRBV19 with TRBJ1-4, with 7 bases matching TRBD1. The CDR3 contains 16 residues. The junction had 6 bases not matched to a gene; V was cut back by 5 bases and J by 0 bases. Germline loops: CDR1 LNHDA, CDR2 SQIVND (reference sequence). CDR3 DNA: TGTGCCAGTAGTCGTCGGACAGGCTCAACTAATGAAAAACTGTTTTTT. This gives the protein CASSRRTGSTNEKLFF. The whole variable domain, remainder taken from reference TRBV19 and TRBJ1-4, is DGGITQSPKYLFRKEGQNVTLSCEQNLNHDAMYWYRQDPGQGLRLIYYSQIVNDFQKGDIAEGYSVSREKKESFPLTVTSAQKNPTAFYLCASSRRTGSTNEKLFFGSGTQLSVL.

The rearrangement uses TRBV24-1 and TRBJ2-3, with 9 positions matching TRBD1. J was trimmed by 6 bases and V by 4 bases; bases with no gene match: 7. This CDR3 is built from 15 residues. The germline CDR1 and CDR2 sequences are KGHDR and SFDVKD. The CDR3 is CATSERTGVVDTQYF. The DNA for the CDR3 is TGTGCCACCAGTGAAAGGACAGGGGTTGTGGATACGCAGTATTTT.

The V call is TRBV19, the J call TRBJ1-5, with TRBD1 matching over 7 bases. The germline gives CDR1 LNHDA, CDR2 SQIVND (reference sequence). Germline trimming cut 8 bases from V and 0 bases from J; bases unmatched to any gene: 4. This CDR3 has 14 amino acids. CDR3 in DNA: TGTGCCAGTGCGGACAGGATTAGCAATCAGCCCCAGCATTTT. It yields the protein CASADRISNQPQHF.

V is TRBV19 and J is TRBJ2-1; tentative D call: TRBD2 (5 bases). The germline V and J ends were trimmed by 4 bases and 4 bases, with 11 bases remaining between them. CDR3 length equals 14 residues. Germline values: CDR1 LNHDA, CDR2 SQIVND (reference sequence). CDR3 region: CASSTSGDYNEQFF. The CDR3 region has the DNA TGTGCCAGTAGTACCTCCGGGGATTACAATGAGCAGTTCTTC.

This clone was seen a single time. The gene calls are TRBV3-1 (or the pseudogene TRBV3-2) and TRBJ1-1; D unresolved. The CDR3 spans 15 residues. CDR1 and CDR2 from the germline V gene are LGHDT and YNNKEL (reference sequence). Trimming removed 2 bases from V and 2 bases from J, with 12 bases in between. The CDR3 sequence is CASSQRGIGNTEAFF. As DNA, the CDR3 is TGTGCCAGCAGCCAACGGGGTATAGGAAACACTGAAGCTTTCTTT.

The genes are TRBV7-2 and TRBJ1-3, with TRBD1 matching 7 bases. The germline V gene encodes CDR1 SGHTA and CDR2 FQGNSA. Trimming removed 5 bases from V and 1 base from J; junction bases left unmatched: 2. This CDR3 is built from 14 residues. The CDR3 is CASSRRGSGNTIYF. CDR3 nucleotide sequence: TGTGCCAGCAGCCGCAGGGGGTCTGGAAACACCATATATTTT.

A single count supports this clone. V gene TRBV11-2 combines with J gene TRBJ2-7; TRBD1 aligns across 8 bases. The J segment lost 4 bases and the V segment lost 1 base, leaving 6 bases of the junction unmatched. CDR1 and CDR2 from the germline V gene are SGHAT and FQNNGV. The CDR3 sequence is 15 residues long. CDR3 nucleotide sequence: TGTGCCAGCAGCTTAGGGACAGGGAAATTTTACGAGCAGTACTTC. It yields the protein CASSLGTGKFYEQYF.

The genes are TRBV28 and TRBJ1-4; TRBD1 is a possible D gene (5 bases). Germline V gene lookup returns CDR1 MDHEN and CDR2 SYDVKM. This CDR3 is built from 14 residues. The ends were cut back, 2 bases at V and 6 bases at J, with 10 bases in the middle. This CDR3 is CASSLGTEDEKLFF. The DNA of the CDR3 is TGTGCCAGCAGTTTAGGGACTGAGGATGAAAAACTGTTTTTT.

The genes are TRBV4-1 and TRBJ1-5; 9 bases align to TRBD1. There are 15 residues in the CDR3. The germline V gene has CDR1 MGHRA and CDR2 YSYEKL. V was clipped by 3 bases and J by 6 bases; unmatched bases: 6. Here the CDR3 DNA reads TGCGCCAGCAGCCATCAGGGACAGGGAACTCAGCCCCAGCATTTT. Residues: CASSHQGQGTQPQHF.

In this sample, this clone turned up once. CDR3 sequence: CASSQPNRGTYEQYF. CDR3 DNA sequence: TGTGCCAGCAGCCAACCCAACAGGGGGACCTACGAGCAGTACTTC. The rearrangement joins TRBV3-1 (or the pseudogene TRBV3-2) to TRBJ2-7; TRBD1 aligns across 8 bases. CDR3 length: 15 amino acids. J gave up 2 bases and V 2 bases, and 5 bases lay outside the gene matches. Germline CDR1 is LGHDT and CDR2 is YNNKEL (reference sequence).

In this sample, this clone turned up many times. This rearrangement joins TRBV24-1 to TRBJ2-1; TRBD2 agrees at 7 bases. Germline CDR1 and CDR2: KGHDR and SFDVKD. Trimming took 7 bases from V and 10 from J; bases not matched to a gene: 9. The CDR3 is 13 residues long. The CDR3 region is CATRRTTGGEQFF. For the CDR3, the DNA is TGTGCCACCAGGCGAACAACGGGGGGAGAGCAGTTCTTC.

V is TRBV9 and J is TRBJ2-3; TRBD2 aligns across 8 bases. CDR3 length: 18 amino acids. The ends lost 4 bases at V and 7 bases at J; junction bases unmatched: 20. CDR1 is SGDLS and CDR2 is YYNGEE in the germline V gene. CDR3: CASSPIRGGGLIRNTQYF. CDR3 sequence (DNA): TGTGCCAGCAGCCCTATTCGGGGGGGAGGCTTAATTCGCAATACGCAGTATTTT.

This clone has a handful of counts. V gene TRBV28 combines with J gene TRBJ2-7; D ambiguous. The CDR3 loop spans 13 amino acids. V dropped 4 bases and J dropped 2 bases, with 9 bases sitting between them. Germline CDR1 and CDR2: MDHEN and SYDVKM. CDR3 sequence reads: CASSSHRTYEQYF. The CDR3 DNA sequence: TGTGCCAGCAGTTCCCACAGAACCTACGAGCAGTACTTC.

The rearrangement joins TRBV15 to TRBJ2-5; D gene ambiguous. Per germline, CDR1 LNHNV and CDR2 YYDKDF (reference sequence). The CDR3 has 15 residues. Trimming pared 0 bases from V and 4 bases from J, leaving 12 bases between. CDR3 amino acids: CATSRDISLGETQYF. The CDR3 bases are TGTGCCACCAGCAGAGATATCTCCCTAGGAGAGACCCAGTACTTC.

The rearrangement links TRBV4-1 to TRBJ2-3, with TRBD1 matching over 7 bases. Germline CDR1 MGHRA, CDR2 YSYEKL. CDR3 size: 18 residues. V was clipped by 0 bases and J by 1 base; unmatched bases: 10. Here the CDR3 DNA reads TGCGCCAGCAGCCAAGATATGACAGGGAGTGCCGGCACAGATACGCAGTATTTT. Translating it yields CASSQDMTGSAGTDTQYF.

This chain connects TRBV3-1 (or the pseudogene TRBV3-2) to TRBJ2-7, with 8 bases aligning to TRBD2. V trimming: 5 bases; J trimming: 2 bases; junction bases outside the gene matches: 5. The CDR3 extends over 14 amino acids. Looked up from germline, CDR1 is LGHDT and CDR2 is YNNKEL (reference sequence). The CDR3, as DNA: TGTGCCAGCAGCTGGCGGGGGGAACCCTACGAGCAGTACTTC. This gives the protein CASSWRGEPYEQYF.

This clone occurred a few times. V and J are TRBV28 and TRBJ1-2; 7 bases line up with TRBD1. CDR1 MDHEN and CDR2 SYDVKM come from the germline V gene. V gave up 6 bases and J gave up 8 bases; unmatched junction bases: 21. The CDR3 has 17 residues. Written as DNA, the CDR3 is TGTGCCAGCAGGGTCCCCTCTCTCACGCAAGGGGGCGGCGGCTACACCTTC. Translated, it gives CASRVPSLTQGGGGYTF.

The CDR3 nucleotides are TGTGCCAGCAGTTCGACAGGGTCCAATCAGCCCCAGCATTTT. Protein product: CASSSTGSNQPQHF. The rearrangement uses TRBV27 and TRBJ1-5; 7 nucleotides align to TRBD1. From germline, CDR1 is MNHEY and CDR2 SMNVEV (reference sequence). With 4 bases clipped from V and 3 bases from J, the junction kept 3 bases outside the gene matches. CDR3 size: 14 residues.